Following are 10 T cell receptor beta chains from one sample sequenced in a study of blood T cell repertoires in COVID-19. Clones were read by immunoSEQ multiplex PCR, and TCRdb kept only the in-frame ones, dropping some. This table holds roughly 210,000 clones, roughly 84% found once. The sample comprised PBMCs or T cells enriched from blood (not recorded which). These receptors originate from a man aged 30 to 45 in a cohort exposed to, infected with or recovered from COVID-19 (not recorded which).

The V call is TRBV7-3, the J call TRBJ1-1; TRBD1 might be the D (6 bases). CDR1 SGHTA and CDR2 FQGTGA come from the germline V gene. Trimming removed 1 base at V and 1 base at J, with 13 bases between. The length of the CDR3 is 16 residues. The CDR3 sequence: CASSLKAVRGNTEAFF. The CDR3 bases are TGTGCCAGCAGCTTAAAAGCGGTCAGGGGGAACACTGAAGCTTTCTTT.

This sequence joins TRBV11-3 and TRBJ2-4; TRBD1 matches at 8 bases. CDR1 SGHNT and CDR2 YENEEA come from the germline V gene. The CDR3 consists of 14 residues. V was pared by 1 base and J by 8 bases, with 4 bases of the junction left unmatched. The CDR3 loop reads CASSLGRGLDIQYF. CDR3 in DNA: TGTGCCAGCAGCTTAGGCAGGGGGCTGGACATTCAGTACTTC.

The chain uses TRBV11-2 and TRBJ1-3, with a weak D call TRBD1 (6 bases). Trimming cost V 3 bases and J 3 bases, with 12 bases left between them. The germline V gene encodes CDR1 SGHAT and CDR2 FQNNGV. The CDR3 totals 15 residues. CDR3 sequence reads: CASSLTTGGGNTIYF. The CDR3 region has the DNA TGTGCCAGCAGCTTGACGACAGGAGGTGGAAACACCATATATTTT.

The chain employs TRBV19 and TRBJ2-7; 7 nucleotides match TRBD1. V was pared by 1 base and J by 3 bases, with 6 bases of the junction left unmatched. CDR1 is LNHDA and CDR2 is SQIVND in the germline V gene (reference sequence). This CDR3 region has 15 residues. CDR3: CASSIVTGELYEQYF. The CDR3 coding sequence is TGTGCCAGTAGTATAGTAACAGGGGAGCTCTACGAGCAGTACTTC.

The chain has TRBV5-1 and TRBJ2-1; a possible D gene is TRBD2 (5 bases). Trimming removed 4 bases from V and 4 bases from J, with 15 bases in between. The CDR3 has 15 amino acids. CDR1 SGHRS and CDR2 YFSETQ come from the germline V gene. CDR3 nucleotides: TGCGCCAGCAGCGCACTTCCCGAGGGTTACAATGAGCAGTTCTTC. Its protein product is CASSALPEGYNEQFF. Full variable domain (missing parts from reference TRBV5-1 and TRBJ2-1): KAGVTQTPRYLIKTRGQQVTLSCSPISGHRSVSWYQQTPGQGLQFLFEYFSETQRNKGNFPGRFSGRQFSNSRSEMNVSTLELGDSALYLCASSALPEGYNEQFFGPGTRLTVL.

The CDR3 reads CASTSGFYEQYF. CDR3 coding DNA: TGTGCCAGCACCTCGGGGTTCTACGAGCAGTACTTC. The rearrangement joins TRBV27 to TRBJ2-7; the D gene is possibly TRBD2 (5 bases). Germline values: CDR1 MNHEY, CDR2 SMNVEV (reference sequence). V lost 7 bases and J 3 bases, leaving 10 bases between the germline ends. This CDR3 is built from 12 residues.

In its sample, this clone was seen once. This chain uses TRBV19 with TRBJ1-5, with TRBD1 identical over 7 bases. Trimming at V came to 5 bases and at J to 1 base, leaving 5 bases not matched to a gene. The germline V gene has CDR1 LNHDA and CDR2 SQIVND (reference sequence). The CDR3 sequence is 15 residues long. CDR3: CASSSTGLSNQPQHF. The CDR3 DNA reads as TGTGCCAGTAGTTCGACAGGGTTGAGCAATCAGCCCCAGCATTTT. Complete variable domain (other parts from reference TRBV19 and TRBJ1-5): DGGITQSPKYLFRKEGQNVTLSCEQNLNHDAMYWYRQDPGQGLRLIYYSQIVNDFQKGDIAEGYSVSREKKESFPLTVTSAQKNPTAFYLCASSSTGLSNQPQHFGDGTRLSIL.

The chain joins TRBV7-3 to TRBJ2-2; D unclear. The CDR3 extends over 15 amino acids. Trimming shortened V by 1 base and J by 0 bases, and 6 bases separated the two germline ends. Germline CDR1 is SGHTA and CDR2 is FQGTGA. The CDR3 spells CASSLSLANTGELFF. The CDR3 region has the DNA TGTGCCAGCAGCTTAAGTCTAGCGAACACCGGGGAGCTGTTTTTT. The full variable domain, rest sourced from reference TRBV7-3 and TRBJ2-2, is GAGVSQTPSNKVTEKGKYVELRCDPISGHTALYWYRQSLGQGPEFLIYFQGTGAADDSGLPNDRFFAVRPEGSVSTLKIQRTERGDSAVYLCASSLSLANTGELFFGEGSRLTVL.

The chain uses TRBV6-5 and TRBJ2-1, with D possibly matching TRBD2 (6 bases). Germline V gives CDR1 MNHEY, CDR2 SVGAGI. The CDR3 consists of 15 residues. Trimming took 5 bases from V and 7 from J, leaving 18 bases between them. CDR3 DNA: TGTGCCAGCAGTCCGACTTGGGGGGAGGTAAATGAGCAGTTCTTC. Translated: CASSPTWGEVNEQFF.

The chain employs TRBV6-5 and TRBJ2-2, with TRBD1 matching 7 bases. The CDR3 has 15 amino acids. Germline V gives CDR1 MNHEY, CDR2 SVGAGI. After removal of 0 bases from V and 4 bases from J, the junction contained 2 bases not matched to a gene. For the CDR3, the DNA is TGTGCCAGCAGTTACTCCACAGGGGTCACCGGGGAGCTGTTTTTT. Its protein product is CASSYSTGVTGELFF.